This TCR beta chain was captured in a study of blood T cell repertoires in COVID-19. The V end lost 6 bases, the J end lost 4 bases, and 15 bases lay between the germline ends. CDR3 length: 14 residues. Germline values: CDR1 MDHEN, CDR2 SYDVKM. Some clones are missing from TCRdb's copy, which holds only in-frame ones; the method was immunoSEQ multiplex PCR. The top ten clones hold around 5.2% of a sample with about 190,000 clones, roughly 80% of them seen once. The TCR originated in a woman in her 30s with acute or convalescent COVID-19. The V gene is TRBV28, the J gene TRBJ2-5, with D possibly TRBD2 on 6 matching bases. The sequenced material came from peripheral blood. CDR3 protein: CASSLGLGGETQYF. As DNA, the CDR3 is TGTGCCAGCAGCCTGGGGCTGGGAGGAGAGACCCAGTACTTC.